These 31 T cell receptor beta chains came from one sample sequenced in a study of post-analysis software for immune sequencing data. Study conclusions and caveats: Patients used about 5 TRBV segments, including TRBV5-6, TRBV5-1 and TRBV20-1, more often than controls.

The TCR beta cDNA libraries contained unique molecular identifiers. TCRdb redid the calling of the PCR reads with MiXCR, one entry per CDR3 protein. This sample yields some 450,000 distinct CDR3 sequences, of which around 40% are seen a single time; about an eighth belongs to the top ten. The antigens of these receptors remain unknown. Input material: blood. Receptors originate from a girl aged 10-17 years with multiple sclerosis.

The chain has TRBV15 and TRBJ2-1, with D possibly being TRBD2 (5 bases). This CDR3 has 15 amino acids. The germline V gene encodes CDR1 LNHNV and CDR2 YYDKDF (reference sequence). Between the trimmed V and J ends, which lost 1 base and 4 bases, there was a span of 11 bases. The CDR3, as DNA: TGTGCCACCAGCAGAGGTCGGCGGGTATACAATGAGCAGTTCTTC. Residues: CATSRGRRVYNEQFF.

CDR3 protein: CASSLSGYSSYNEQFF. DNA for the CDR3: TGTGCCAGCAGTTTATCCGGGTACAGCTCCTACAATGAGCAGTTCTTC. J is TRBJ2-1 and V is TRBV27; D is unresolved. Deletions cut 0 bases from V and 0 bases from J, with 9 bases between. CDR1 and CDR2 (germline): MNHEY, SMNVEV (reference sequence). The CDR3 runs to 16 residues.

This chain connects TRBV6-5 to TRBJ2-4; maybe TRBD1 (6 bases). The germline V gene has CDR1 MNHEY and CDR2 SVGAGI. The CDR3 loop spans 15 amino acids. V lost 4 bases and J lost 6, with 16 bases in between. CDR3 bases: TGTGCCAGCAGTTCCTCCGGACAGATCTTAAACATTCAGTACTTC. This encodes CASSSSGQILNIQYF.

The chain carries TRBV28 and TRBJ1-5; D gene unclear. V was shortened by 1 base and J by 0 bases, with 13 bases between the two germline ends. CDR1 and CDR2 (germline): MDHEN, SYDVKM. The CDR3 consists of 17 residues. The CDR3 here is CASSLYARTDSNQPQHF. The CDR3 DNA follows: TGTGCCAGCAGTTTATATGCCAGGACTGATAGCAATCAGCCCCAGCATTTT. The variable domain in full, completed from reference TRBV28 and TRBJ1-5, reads DVKVTQSSRYLVKRTGEKVFLECVQDMDHENMFWYRQDPGLGLRLIYFSYDVKMKEKGDIPEGYSVSREKKERFSLILESASTNQTSMYLCASSLYARTDSNQPQHFGDGTRLSIL.

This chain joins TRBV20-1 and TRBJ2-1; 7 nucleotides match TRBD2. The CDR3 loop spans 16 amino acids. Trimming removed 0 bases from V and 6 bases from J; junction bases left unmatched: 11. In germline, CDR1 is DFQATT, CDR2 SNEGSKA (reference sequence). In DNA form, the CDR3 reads TGCAGTGCTAGAGATCGGACTAGTAGTTTATCCAATGAGCAGTTCTTC. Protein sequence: CSARDRTSSLSNEQFF.

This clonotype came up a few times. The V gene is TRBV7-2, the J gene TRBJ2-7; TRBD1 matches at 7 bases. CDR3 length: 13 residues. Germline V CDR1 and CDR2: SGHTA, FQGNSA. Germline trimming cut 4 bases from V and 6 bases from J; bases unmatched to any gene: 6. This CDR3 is CASSSQGVREQYF. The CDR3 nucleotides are TGTGCCAGCAGCTCCCAGGGGGTCCGCGAGCAGTACTTC.

CDR3 coding DNA: TGTGCCAGCAGTCCAACTAATCCAGGGCAAGAGACCCAGTACTTC. Its protein product is CASSPTNPGQETQYF. The chain carries TRBV12-3 or TRBV12-4 and TRBJ2-5; TRBD1 is a possible D gene (5 bases). The CDR3 spans 15 residues. The V end lost 5 bases, the J end lost 2 bases, and 15 bases lay between the germline ends.

The CDR3 reads CATSRGQPVGETQYF. DNA of the CDR3: TGTGCCACCAGCAGGGGACAACCGGTCGGAGAGACCCAGTACTTC. The chain combines TRBV15 with TRBJ2-5; TRBD1 is a possible D gene (6 bases). The CDR3 runs to 15 residues. The germline V and J ends were trimmed by 3 bases and 4 bases, with 15 bases remaining between them. Germline V gene sequence: CDR1 LNHNV, CDR2 YYDKDF (reference sequence).

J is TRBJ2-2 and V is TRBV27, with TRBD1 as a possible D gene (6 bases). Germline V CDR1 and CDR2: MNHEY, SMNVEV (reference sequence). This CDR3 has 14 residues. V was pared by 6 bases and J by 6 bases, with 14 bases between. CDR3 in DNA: TGTGCCAGCAGCGCCGTAGGGGGAGCCGGGGAGCTGTTTTTT. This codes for CASSAVGGAGELFF.

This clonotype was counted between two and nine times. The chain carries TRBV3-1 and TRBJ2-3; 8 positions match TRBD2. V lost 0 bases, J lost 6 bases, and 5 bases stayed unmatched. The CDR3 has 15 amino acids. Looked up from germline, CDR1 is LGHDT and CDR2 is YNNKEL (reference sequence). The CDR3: CASSQEGLAGDTQYF. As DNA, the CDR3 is TGTGCCAGCAGCCAAGAAGGACTAGCCGGGGATACGCAGTATTTT.

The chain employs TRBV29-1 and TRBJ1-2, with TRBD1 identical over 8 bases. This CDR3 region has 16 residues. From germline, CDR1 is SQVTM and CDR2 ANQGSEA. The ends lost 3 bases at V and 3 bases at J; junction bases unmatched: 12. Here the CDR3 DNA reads TGCAGCGTTGATTTCTGGCGTCAGGGGGCCTACTATGGCTACACCTTC. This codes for CSVDFWRQGAYYGYTF. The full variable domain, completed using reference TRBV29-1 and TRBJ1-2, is SAVISQKPSRDICQRGTSLTIQCQVDSQVTMMFWYRQQPGQSLTLIATANQGSEATYESGFVIDKFPISRPNLTFSTLTVSNMSPEDSSIYLCSVDFWRQGAYYGYTFGSGTRLTVV.

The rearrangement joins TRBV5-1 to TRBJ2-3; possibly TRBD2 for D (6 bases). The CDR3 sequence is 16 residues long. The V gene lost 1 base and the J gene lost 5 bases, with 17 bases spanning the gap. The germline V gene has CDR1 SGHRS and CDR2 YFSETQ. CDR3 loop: CASSLRAGGREDTQYF. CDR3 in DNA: TGCGCCAGCAGCTTGAGGGCAGGAGGGAGAGAAGATACGCAGTATTTT.

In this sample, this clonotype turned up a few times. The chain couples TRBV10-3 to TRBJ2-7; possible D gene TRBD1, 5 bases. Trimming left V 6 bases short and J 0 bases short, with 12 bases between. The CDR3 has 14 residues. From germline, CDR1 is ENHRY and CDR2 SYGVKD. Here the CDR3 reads CAIRDSVSSYEQYF. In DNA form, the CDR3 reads TGTGCCATCAGAGACAGCGTGAGCTCCTACGAGCAGTACTTC.

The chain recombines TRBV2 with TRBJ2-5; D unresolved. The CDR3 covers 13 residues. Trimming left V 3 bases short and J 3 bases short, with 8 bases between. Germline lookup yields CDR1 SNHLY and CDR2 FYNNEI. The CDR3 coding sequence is TGTGCCAGCAGTGATAGCATCAAAGAGACCCAGTACTTC. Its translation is CASSDSIKETQYF.

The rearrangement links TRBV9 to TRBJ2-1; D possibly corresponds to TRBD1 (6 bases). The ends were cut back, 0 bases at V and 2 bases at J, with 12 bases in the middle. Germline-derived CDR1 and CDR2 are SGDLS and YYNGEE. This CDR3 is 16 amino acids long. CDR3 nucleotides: TGTGCCAGCAGCGTAGGGGGGCAAGGGGCCTACAATGAGCAGTTCTTC. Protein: CASSVGGQGAYNEQFF.

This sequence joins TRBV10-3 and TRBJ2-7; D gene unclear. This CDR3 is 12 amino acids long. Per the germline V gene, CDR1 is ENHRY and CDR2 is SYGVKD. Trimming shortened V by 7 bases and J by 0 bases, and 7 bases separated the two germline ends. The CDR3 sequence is CAIKAGSYEQYF. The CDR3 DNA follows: TGTGCCATCAAGGCAGGCTCCTACGAGCAGTACTTC.

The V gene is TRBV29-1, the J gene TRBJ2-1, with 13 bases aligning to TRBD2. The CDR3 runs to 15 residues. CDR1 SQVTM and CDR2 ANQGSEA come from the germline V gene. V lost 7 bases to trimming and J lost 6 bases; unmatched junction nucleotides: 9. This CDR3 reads CSARPGLAGLNEQFF. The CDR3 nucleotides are TGCAGCGCCCGTCCGGGACTAGCGGGACTCAATGAGCAGTTCTTC.

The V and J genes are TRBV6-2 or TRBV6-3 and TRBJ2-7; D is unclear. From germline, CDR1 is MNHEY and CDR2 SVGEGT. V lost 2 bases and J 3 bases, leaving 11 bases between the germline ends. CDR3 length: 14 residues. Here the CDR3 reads CASSYVSGYYEQYF. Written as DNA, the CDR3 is TGTGCCAGCAGTTACGTGTCAGGATACTACGAGCAGTACTTC.

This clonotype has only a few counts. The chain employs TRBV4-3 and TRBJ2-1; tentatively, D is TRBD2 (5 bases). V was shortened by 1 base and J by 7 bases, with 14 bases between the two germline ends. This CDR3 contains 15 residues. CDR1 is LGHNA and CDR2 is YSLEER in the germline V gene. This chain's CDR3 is CASSQVLALINEQFF. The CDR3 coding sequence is TGCGCCAGCAGCCAAGTCTTAGCGCTGATTAATGAGCAGTTCTTC.

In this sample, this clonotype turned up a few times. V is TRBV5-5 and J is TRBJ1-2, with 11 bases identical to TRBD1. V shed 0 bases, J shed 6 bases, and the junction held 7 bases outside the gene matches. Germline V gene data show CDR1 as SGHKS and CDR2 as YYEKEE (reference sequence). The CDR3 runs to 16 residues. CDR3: CASSLALDRGPDGYTF. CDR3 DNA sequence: TGTGCCAGCAGCTTGGCCCTGGACAGGGGGCCGGATGGCTACACCTTC.

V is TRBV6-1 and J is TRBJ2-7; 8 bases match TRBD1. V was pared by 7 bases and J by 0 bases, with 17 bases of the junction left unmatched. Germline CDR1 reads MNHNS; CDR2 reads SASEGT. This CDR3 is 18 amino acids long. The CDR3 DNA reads TGTGCCAGCACCCTCACAGGGGGAGTTGGAGGAATCTCCTACGAGCAGTACTTC. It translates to CASTLTGGVGGISYEQYF.

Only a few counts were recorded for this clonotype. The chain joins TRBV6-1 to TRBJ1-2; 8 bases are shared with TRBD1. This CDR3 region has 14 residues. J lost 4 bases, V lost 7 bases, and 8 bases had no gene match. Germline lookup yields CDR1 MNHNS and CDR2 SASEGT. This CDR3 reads CASTNTGGAYGYTF. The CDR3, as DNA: TGTGCCAGCACCAACACAGGGGGAGCCTATGGCTACACCTTC.

The CDR3 region is CAWSVGLAPYNEQFF. The CDR3 coding sequence is TGTGCCTGGAGTGTCGGCCTAGCCCCCTACAATGAGCAGTTCTTC. The chain joins TRBV30 to TRBJ2-1; possibly TRBD2 for D (5 bases). Germline CDR1 is GTSNPN and CDR2 is SVGIG (reference sequence). CDR3 length: 15 amino acids. The V gene lost 0 bases and the J gene lost 2 bases, with 11 bases spanning the gap.

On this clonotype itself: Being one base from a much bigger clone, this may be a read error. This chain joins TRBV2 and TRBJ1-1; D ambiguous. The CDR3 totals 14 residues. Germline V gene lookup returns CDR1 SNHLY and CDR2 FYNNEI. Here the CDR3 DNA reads TGTACCAGCAGTGAAGCCGGAGGGAGGGTCTGGGCTTTCTTT. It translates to CTSSEAGGRVWAFF.

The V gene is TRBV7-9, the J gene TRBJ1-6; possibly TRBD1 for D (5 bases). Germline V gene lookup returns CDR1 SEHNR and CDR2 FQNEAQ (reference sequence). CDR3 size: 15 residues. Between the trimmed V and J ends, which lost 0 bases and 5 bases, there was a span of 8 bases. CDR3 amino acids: CASSLATGHNSPLHF. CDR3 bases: TGTGCCAGCAGCTTAGCAACGGGGCATAATTCACCCCTCCACTTT.

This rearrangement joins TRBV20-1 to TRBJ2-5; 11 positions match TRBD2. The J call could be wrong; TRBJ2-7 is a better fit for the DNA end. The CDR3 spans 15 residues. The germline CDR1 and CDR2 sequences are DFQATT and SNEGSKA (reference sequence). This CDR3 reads CSARVGVAGGYEQYF. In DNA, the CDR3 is TGCAGTGCTAGAGTGGGGGTAGCGGGAGGGTACGAGCAGTACTTC.

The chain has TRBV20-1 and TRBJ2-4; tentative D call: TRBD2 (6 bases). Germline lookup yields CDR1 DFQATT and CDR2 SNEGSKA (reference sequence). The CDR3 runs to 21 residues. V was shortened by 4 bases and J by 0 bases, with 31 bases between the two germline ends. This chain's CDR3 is CSATNRETKTPSILAKNIQYF. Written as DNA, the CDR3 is TGCAGTGCTACCAACCGGGAGACCAAAACCCCCTCGATACTAGCCAAAAACATTCAGTACTTC.

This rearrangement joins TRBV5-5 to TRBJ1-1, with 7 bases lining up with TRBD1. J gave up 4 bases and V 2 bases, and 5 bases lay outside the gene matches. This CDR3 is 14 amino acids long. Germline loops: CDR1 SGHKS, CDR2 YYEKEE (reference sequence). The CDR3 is CASSFGQAGTEAFF. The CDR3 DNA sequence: TGTGCCAGCAGCTTCGGACAGGCGGGCACTGAAGCTTTCTTT.

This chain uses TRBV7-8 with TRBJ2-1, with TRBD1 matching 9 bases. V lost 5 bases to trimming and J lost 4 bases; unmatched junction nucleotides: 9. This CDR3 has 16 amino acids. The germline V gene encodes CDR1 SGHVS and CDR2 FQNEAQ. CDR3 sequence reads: CASSRGWDRVYNEQFF. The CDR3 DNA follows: TGTGCCAGCAGCAGGGGGTGGGACAGGGTATACAATGAGCAGTTCTTC.

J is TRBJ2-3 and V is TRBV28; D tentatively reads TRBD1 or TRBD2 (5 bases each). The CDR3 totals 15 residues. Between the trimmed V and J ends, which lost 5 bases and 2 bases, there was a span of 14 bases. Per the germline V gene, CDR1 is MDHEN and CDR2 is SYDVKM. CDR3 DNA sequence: TGTGCCAGCAGTCTCCCCGGGACCGTCACAGATACGCAGTATTTT. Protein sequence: CASSLPGTVTDTQYF.

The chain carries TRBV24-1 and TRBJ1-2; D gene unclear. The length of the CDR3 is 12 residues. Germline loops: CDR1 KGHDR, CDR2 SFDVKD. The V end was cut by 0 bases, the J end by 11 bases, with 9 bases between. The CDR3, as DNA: TGTGCCACCAGTGATTTGGTTGGGATATACACCTTC. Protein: CATSDLVGIYTF.